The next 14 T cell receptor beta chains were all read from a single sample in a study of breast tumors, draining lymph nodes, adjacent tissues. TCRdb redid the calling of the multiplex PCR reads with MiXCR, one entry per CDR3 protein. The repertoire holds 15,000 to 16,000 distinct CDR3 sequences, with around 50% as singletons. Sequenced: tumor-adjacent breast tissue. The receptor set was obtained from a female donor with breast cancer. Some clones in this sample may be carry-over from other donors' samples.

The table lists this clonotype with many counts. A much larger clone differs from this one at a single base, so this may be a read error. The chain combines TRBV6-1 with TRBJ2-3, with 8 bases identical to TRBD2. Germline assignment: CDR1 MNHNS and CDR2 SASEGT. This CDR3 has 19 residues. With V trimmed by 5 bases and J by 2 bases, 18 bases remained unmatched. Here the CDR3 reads CASSRALLTQTSVTDTQYF. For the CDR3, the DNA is TGTGCCAGCAGTCGGGCCCTTCTCACCCAGACTAGCGTCACAGATACGCAGTATTTT.

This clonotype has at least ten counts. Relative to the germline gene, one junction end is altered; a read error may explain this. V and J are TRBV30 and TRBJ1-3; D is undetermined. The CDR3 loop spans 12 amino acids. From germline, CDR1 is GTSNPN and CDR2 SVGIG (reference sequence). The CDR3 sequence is CAWSVVGSTIYF. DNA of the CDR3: TGTGCCTGGAGTGTAGTTGGAAGCACCATATATTTT.

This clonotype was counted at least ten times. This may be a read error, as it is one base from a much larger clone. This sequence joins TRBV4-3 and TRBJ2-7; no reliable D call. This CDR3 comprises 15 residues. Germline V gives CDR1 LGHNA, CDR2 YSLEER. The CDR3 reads CTSSVDPSRVYEQYF. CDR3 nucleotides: TGCACCAGCAGCGTAGACCCAAGTAGGGTCTACGAGCAGTACTTC.

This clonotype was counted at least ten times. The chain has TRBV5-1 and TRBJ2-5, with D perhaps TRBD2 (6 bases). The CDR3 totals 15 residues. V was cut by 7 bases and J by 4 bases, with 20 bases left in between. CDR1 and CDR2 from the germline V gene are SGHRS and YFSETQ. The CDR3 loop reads CASSEAGSDGETQYF. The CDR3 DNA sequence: TGCGCCAGCTCGGAGGCCGGGAGCGATGGAGAGACCCAGTACTTC.

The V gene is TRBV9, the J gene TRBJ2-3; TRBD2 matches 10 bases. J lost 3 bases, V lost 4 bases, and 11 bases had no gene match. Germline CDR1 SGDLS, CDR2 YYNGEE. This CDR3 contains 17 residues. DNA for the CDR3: TGTGCCAGCAGCCAAGATAGGACTAGCGGTTTAACAGATACGCAGTATTTT. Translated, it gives CASSQDRTSGLTDTQYF.

The CDR3 loop is CASSLRGDRVYEQYF. The CDR3 nucleotides are TGCGCCAGCAGCCTTAGAGGGGACAGGGTCTACGAGCAGTACTTC. The chain uses TRBV5-1 and TRBJ2-7; 9 bases agree with TRBD1. V lost 4 bases, J lost 3 bases, and 8 bases stayed unmatched. The CDR3 contains 15 residues. Per germline, CDR1 SGHRS and CDR2 YFSETQ.

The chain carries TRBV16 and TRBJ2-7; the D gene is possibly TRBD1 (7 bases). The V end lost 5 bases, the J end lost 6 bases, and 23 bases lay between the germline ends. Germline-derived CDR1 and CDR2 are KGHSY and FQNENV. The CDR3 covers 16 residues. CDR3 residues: CASSMAGRGAFFEQYF. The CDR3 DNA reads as TGTGCCAGCAGCATGGCGGGCAGGGGGGCCTTTTTCGAGCAGTACTTC.

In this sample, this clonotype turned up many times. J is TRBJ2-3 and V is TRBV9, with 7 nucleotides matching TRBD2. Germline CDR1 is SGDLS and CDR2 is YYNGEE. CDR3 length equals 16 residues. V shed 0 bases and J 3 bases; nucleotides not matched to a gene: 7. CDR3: CASSVGASGLTDTQYF. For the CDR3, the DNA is TGTGCCAGCAGCGTAGGGGCTAGCGGTTTAACAGATACGCAGTATTTT.

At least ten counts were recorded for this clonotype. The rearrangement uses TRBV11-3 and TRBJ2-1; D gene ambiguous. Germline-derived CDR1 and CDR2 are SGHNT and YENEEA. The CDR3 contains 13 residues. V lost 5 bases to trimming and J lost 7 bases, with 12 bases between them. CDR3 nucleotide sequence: TGTGCCAGCAGCACGCAAATGGGGAATGAGCAGTTCTTC. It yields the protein CASSTQMGNEQFF. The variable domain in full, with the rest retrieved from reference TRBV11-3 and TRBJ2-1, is EAGVVQSPRYKIIEKKQPVAFWCNPISGHNTLYWYLQNLGQGPELLIRYENEEAVDDSQLPKDRFSAERLKGVDSTLKIQPAELGDSAVYLCASSTQMGNEQFFGPGTRLTVL.

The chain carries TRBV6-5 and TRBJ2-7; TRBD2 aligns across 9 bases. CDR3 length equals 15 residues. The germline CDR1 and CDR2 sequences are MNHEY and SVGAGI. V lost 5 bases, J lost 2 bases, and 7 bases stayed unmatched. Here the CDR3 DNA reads TGTGCCAGCAGTCACCTAGCTAGCGGGACCTACGAGCAGTACTTC. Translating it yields CASSHLASGTYEQYF.

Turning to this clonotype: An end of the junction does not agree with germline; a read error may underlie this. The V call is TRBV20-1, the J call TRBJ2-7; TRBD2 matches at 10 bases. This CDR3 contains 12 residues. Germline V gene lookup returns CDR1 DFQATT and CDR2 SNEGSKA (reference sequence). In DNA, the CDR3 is TGCAGTGCTACTAGCGGGAGTTACGAGCGGTACTTC. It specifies CSATSGSYERYF.

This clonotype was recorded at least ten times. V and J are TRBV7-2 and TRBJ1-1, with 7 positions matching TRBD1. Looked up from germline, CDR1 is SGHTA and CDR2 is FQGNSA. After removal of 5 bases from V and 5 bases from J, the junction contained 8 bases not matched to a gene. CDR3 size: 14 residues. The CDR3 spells CASSPSGGGTEAFF. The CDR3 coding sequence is TGTGCCAGCAGCCCCTCAGGGGGAGGGACTGAAGCTTTCTTT.

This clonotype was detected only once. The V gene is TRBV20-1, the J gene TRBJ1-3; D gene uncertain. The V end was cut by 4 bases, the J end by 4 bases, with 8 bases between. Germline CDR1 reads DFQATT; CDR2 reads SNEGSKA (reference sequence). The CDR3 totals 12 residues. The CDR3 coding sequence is TGCAGTGCTACGGCGGACGGAAACACCATATATTTT. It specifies CSATADGNTIYF.

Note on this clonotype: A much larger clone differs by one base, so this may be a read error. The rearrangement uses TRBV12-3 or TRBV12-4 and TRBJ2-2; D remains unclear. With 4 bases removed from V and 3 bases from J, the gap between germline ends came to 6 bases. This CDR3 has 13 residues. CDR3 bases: TGTGCCAGCAGTTCCTCCGACACCGGGGAGCTGTTTTTT. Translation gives CASSSSDTGELFF.